These 8 T cell receptor beta chains share one sample of origin, sequenced in a study of T cells in localized non-small cell lung cancer. Libraries were prepared by immunoSEQ multiplex PCR; TCRdb keeps only in-frame clonotypes and omits some of them. The sample consists of about 35,000 clones, around 93% of them appearing once. Sequencing was performed on peripheral blood mononuclear cells, taken before any cancer treatment. All receptors come from an older female donor with stage II lung adenocarcinoma.

The V and J genes are TRBV7-9 and TRBJ1-5, with D possibly matching TRBD1 (6 bases). This CDR3 is 15 amino acids long. Trimming took off 5 bases at V and 2 bases at J, with 13 bases between the two ends. Per the germline V gene, CDR1 is SEHNR and CDR2 is FQNEAQ (reference sequence). DNA of the CDR3: TGTGCCAGCAGCCCCCCAGGGGCTGGCAATCAGCCCCAGCATTTT. Encoded protein: CASSPPGAGNQPQHF.

The chain has TRBV18 and TRBJ1-1; D ambiguous. The V and J ends lost 5 bases and 1 base respectively, with 14 bases between them. Germline V lookup: CDR1 KGHSH, CDR2 LQKENI. The CDR3 has 15 residues. The CDR3 sequence is CASSTQTGSNTEAFF. The CDR3 DNA reads TGTGCCAGCTCAACCCAGACTGGTTCGAACACTGAAGCTTTCTTT.

This clone came up once. The chain is built from TRBV29-1 and TRBJ2-7, with 9 nucleotides matching TRBD1. The V gene end was trimmed by 6 bases and the J gene end by 9 bases; junction bases not matched to a gene: 15. Germline V gene lookup returns CDR1 SQVTM and CDR2 ANQGSEA. The CDR3 loop spans 14 amino acids. DNA of the CDR3: TGCAGCGTCAGAAACCGGGACAGGGCATATGGGCAGTACTTC. Its translation is CSVRNRDRAYGQYF.

J is TRBJ2-4 and V is TRBV5-1; 8 nucleotides agree with TRBD1. Germline loops: CDR1 SGHRS, CDR2 YFSETQ. This CDR3 contains 16 residues. The ends lost 4 bases at V and 1 base at J; junction bases unmatched: 7. The DNA for the CDR3 is TGCGCCAGCAGCGCCTGGACAGGGATGGCCAAAAACATTCAGTACTTC. Amino acids: CASSAWTGMAKNIQYF.

This sequence joins TRBV18 and TRBJ2-1; D may be TRBD2 (5 bases). With 2 bases removed from V and 3 bases from J, the gap between germline ends came to 8 bases. Germline CDR1 and CDR2: KGHSH and LQKENI. The CDR3 runs to 14 residues. The CDR3 bases are TGTGCCAGCTCACCAGAGGGAATCTACAATGAGCAGTTCTTC. This encodes CASSPEGIYNEQFF.

The J gene is TRBJ2-2, the V gene TRBV6-1; 13 bases are a match to TRBD2. There are 16 residues in the CDR3. Germline V lookup: CDR1 MNHNS, CDR2 SASEGT. V lost 4 bases to trimming and J lost 7 bases; unmatched junction nucleotides: 6. The CDR3 DNA reads as TGTGCCAGCAGTGGGGGGACTAGCGGGGTTATCGGGGAGCTGTTTTTT. Its protein is CASSGGTSGVIGELFF.

The V and J genes are TRBV5-8 and TRBJ2-1, with TRBD2 matching over 8 bases. The V gene's germline CDR1 is SGHTS and CDR2 YDEGEE. After removal of 5 bases from V and 2 bases from J, the junction contained 6 bases not matched to a gene. CDR3 size: 15 residues. The CDR3 DNA follows: TGTGCCAGCAGGGGGGAGCGGGGGCCCTACAATGAGCAGTTCTTC. It yields the protein CASRGERGPYNEQFF.

The chain uses TRBV4-3 and TRBJ2-3; D remains unclear. CDR3 length: 14 amino acids. Germline-derived CDR1 and CDR2 are LGHNA and YSLEER. V lost 0 bases and J 4 bases, leaving 8 bases between the germline ends. The CDR3 loop reads CASSQDLGADTQYF. The CDR3 coding sequence is TGCGCCAGCAGCCAAGACTTGGGCGCAGATACGCAGTATTTT.